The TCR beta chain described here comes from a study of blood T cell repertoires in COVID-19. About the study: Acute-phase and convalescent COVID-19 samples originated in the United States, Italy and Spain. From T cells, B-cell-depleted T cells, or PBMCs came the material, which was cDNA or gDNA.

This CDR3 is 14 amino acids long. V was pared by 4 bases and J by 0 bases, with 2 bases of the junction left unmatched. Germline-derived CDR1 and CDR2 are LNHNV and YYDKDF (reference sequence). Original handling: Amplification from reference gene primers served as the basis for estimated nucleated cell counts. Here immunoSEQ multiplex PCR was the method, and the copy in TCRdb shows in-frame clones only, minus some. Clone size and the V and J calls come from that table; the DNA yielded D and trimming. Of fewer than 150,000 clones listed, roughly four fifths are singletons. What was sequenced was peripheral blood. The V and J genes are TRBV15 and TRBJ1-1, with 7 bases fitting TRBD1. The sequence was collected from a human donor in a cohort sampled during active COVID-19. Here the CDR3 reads CATSKDRLNTEAFF. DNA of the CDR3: TGTGCCACCAGCAAGGACAGGTTGAACACTGAAGCTTTCTTT. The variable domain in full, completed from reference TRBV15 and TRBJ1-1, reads DAMVIQNPRYQVTQFGKPVTLSCSQTLNHNVMYWYQQKSSQAPKLLFHYYDKDFNNEADTPDNFQSRRPNTSFCFLDIRSPGLGDTAMYLCATSKDRLNTEAFFGQGTRLTVV.